This passage covers 31 T cell receptor beta chains from one sample sequenced in a study of regulatory T cells in long-lasting Graves disease (dated by TCRdb to the early 2020s). The library came from multiplex PCR. Instrument used: Illumina HiSeq 4000. CDR3 regions were amplified by Arm-PCR with iRepertoire HTBI primers to construct TCR beta libraries. The public reads were run again by TCRdb, first through fastp at Q25 and then through MiXCR, and only productive beta chains were kept. Rows with a matching CDR3 protein are joined into one entry that keeps the most common DNA and genes. Present in this sample are about 620,000 distinct CDR3 sequences, approximately 15% of which were seen just once. The ten largest make up about 18% of the sample. This sample's time point label indicates: newly diagnosed GD, antithyroid drugs for less than 3 months. For both TCR sequencing and RNA sequencing, RNA was extracted from PBMCs using TRIzol.

These same data were also listed under a study on T cells in Graves' hyperthyroidism and ophthalmopathy.

The sample consisted of peripheral blood mononuclear cells (PBMCs), taken at new diagnosis, from a patient treated with antithyroid drugs. The receptors were gathered from a woman aged 25 to 39 with Graves disease. Donor details come from another sample of the same person, matched by shared clones.

In this sample, this clonotype turned up many times. The chain employs TRBV24-1 and TRBJ1-5; TRBD1 aligns across 9 bases. This CDR3 contains 15 residues. V dropped 10 bases and J dropped 1; count of bases not matched to a gene: 7. In germline, CDR1 is KGHDR, CDR2 SFDVKD. The CDR3 nucleotides read TGTGCCACTCAAAGCGGACAGGGGAGCAATCAGCCCCAGCATTTT. It translates to CATQSGQGSNQPQHF.

This clonotype was seen repeatedly, ten times or more. The chain uses TRBV27 and TRBJ2-3; D may be TRBD2 (6 bases). Trimming left V 5 bases short and J 0 bases short, with 12 bases between. CDR3 length equals 15 residues. Germline-derived CDR1 and CDR2 are MNHEY and SMNVEV (reference sequence). In nucleotides, the CDR3 is TGTGCCAGCAGTCCCCCCGCGGGAAGCACAGATACGCAGTATTTT. As protein: CASSPPAGSTDTQYF.

The chain has TRBV5-1 and TRBJ2-3; 9 bases match TRBD1. The V segment lost 1 base and the J segment 2 bases; nucleotides outside the gene matches: 20. Germline V CDR1 and CDR2: SGHRS, YFSETQ. The CDR3 runs to 21 residues. CDR3 in DNA: TGCGCCAGCAGCTTGCGGACTCCAGGGGCGGGACAGGGTGCTCTCACAGATACGCAGTATTTT. Its protein product is CASSLRTPGAGQGALTDTQYF. The variable domain in full, completed from reference TRBV5-1 and TRBJ2-3, reads KAGVTQTPRYLIKTRGQQVTLSCSPISGHRSVSWYQQTPGQGLQFLFEYFSETQRNKGNFPGRFSGRQFSNSRSEMNVSTLELGDSALYLCASSLRTPGAGQGALTDTQYFGPGTRLTVL.

This clonotype occurred many times. The chain couples TRBV28 to TRBJ1-5, with D possibly matching TRBD1 (5 bases). Germline V gene sequence: CDR1 MDHEN, CDR2 SYDVKM. The CDR3 is 14 residues long. Trimming took off 6 bases at V and 7 bases at J, with 16 bases between the two ends. CDR3 nucleotide sequence: TGTGCCAGCAGCTTCCGGGGCCCCAGGCAGCCCCAGCATTTT. This translates into CASSFRGPRQPQHF.

This clonotype was recorded at least ten times. The rearrangement links TRBV12-3 or TRBV12-4 to TRBJ1-5; D remains unclear. Trimming pared 3 bases from V and 5 bases from J, leaving 8 bases between. The CDR3 is made up of 13 amino acids. The CDR3 sequence: CASSFAVDQPQHF. The DNA of the CDR3 is TGTGCCAGCAGTTTCGCGGTCGATCAGCCCCAGCATTTT.

This clonotype was recorded many times. The V and J genes are TRBV27 and TRBJ2-1; TRBD2 is a possible D gene (5 bases). CDR1 and CDR2 (germline): MNHEY, SMNVEV (reference sequence). CDR3 length: 15 amino acids. The V end was cut by 8 bases, the J end by 6 bases, with 20 bases between. The CDR3 here is CASFSLGLGVNEQFF. The CDR3 nucleotides are TGTGCCAGCTTTTCACTCGGGTTGGGAGTCAATGAGCAGTTCTTC.

This clonotype was picked up many times. The chain carries TRBV2 and TRBJ2-1; 9 bases agree with TRBD1. This CDR3 has 15 amino acids. Germline CDR1 and CDR2: SNHLY and FYNNEI. The J segment lost 7 bases and the V segment lost 8 bases, leaving 12 bases of the junction unmatched. CDR3 in amino acids: CASDFRDREENEQFF. The CDR3 DNA reads TGTGCCAGCGACTTTAGGGACAGGGAAGAGAATGAGCAGTTCTTC.

This clonotype was found many times. The chain employs TRBV12-3 or TRBV12-4 and TRBJ2-1; D perhaps matches TRBD2 (5 bases). The CDR3 extends over 16 amino acids. V lost 5 bases and J lost 5, with 19 bases in between. The CDR3 bases are TGTGCCAGCAGTCCTAGTCTTAACCGGGGAAACAATGAGCAGTTCTTC. This translates into CASSPSLNRGNNEQFF.

About this clonotype itself: Just one base apart from a much larger clone, this may be a read error. CDR3 nucleotide sequence: TGTGCCGACAACGGGGGAGACGGCGGCTGCACCTTC. This translates into CADNGGDGGCTF. The V call is TRBV2, the J call TRBJ1-2; possibly TRBD1 for D (5 bases). Germline lookup yields CDR1 SNHLY and CDR2 FYNNEI. The CDR3 has 12 residues. Combining the CDR3 with reference TRBV2 and TRBJ1-2 gives the whole variable domain EPEVTQTPSHQVTQMGQEVILRCVPISNHLYFYWYRQILGQKVEFLVSFYNNEISEKSEIFDDQFSVERPDGSNFTLKIRSTKLEDSAMYFCADNGGDGGCTFGSGTRLTVV.

V and J are TRBV30 and TRBJ2-7; TRBD2 aligns across 8 bases. The CDR3 extends over 13 amino acids. V lost 8 bases and J lost 0; bases outside the gene matches: 6. Per the germline V gene, CDR1 is GTSNPN and CDR2 is SVGIG (reference sequence). The DNA of the CDR3 is TGTGCCAGTGAGCGGGAGAGCTCCTACGAGCAGTACTTC. Translated: CASERESSYEQYF.

This clonotype came up a few times. The rearrangement links TRBV6-6 to TRBJ2-7, with D possibly matching TRBD2 (7 bases). V lost 0 bases and J 3 bases, leaving 21 bases between the germline ends. CDR3 length: 18 amino acids. Looked up from germline, CDR1 is MNHNY and CDR2 is SVGAGI (reference sequence). The CDR3 bases are TGTGCCAGCAGTTACTCGATAGGGCGGGGGCCCCGAATCTACGAGCAGTACTTC. Its translation is CASSYSIGRGPRIYEQYF.

In DNA, the CDR3 is TGTGCCAGCAGCTCCCACTGGGACCGCACAGATACGCAGTATTTT. The encoded protein is CASSSHWDRTDTQYF. The V gene is TRBV12-3 or TRBV12-4, the J gene TRBJ2-3, with D perhaps TRBD1 or TRBD2 (5 bases each). CDR3 length equals 15 residues. V was trimmed by 6 bases and J by 1 base, leaving 14 bases between them.

J is TRBJ2-1 and V is TRBV5-1; 7 bases agree with TRBD1. V trimming: 0 bases; J trimming: 7 bases; junction bases outside the gene matches: 10. The V gene's germline CDR1 is SGHRS and CDR2 YFSETQ. CDR3 length: 16 residues. The CDR3 bases are TGCGCCAGCAGCTTGGTGGGTCAGGGGGTCAAGAATGAGCAGTTCTTC. This encodes CASSLVGQGVKNEQFF.

The rearrangement uses TRBV30 and TRBJ1-4; D possibly corresponds to TRBD1 (6 bases). The germline V and J ends were trimmed by 1 base and 3 bases, with 9 bases remaining between them. Germline CDR1 and CDR2: GTSNPN and SVGIG (reference sequence). The CDR3 consists of 14 residues. The CDR3 is CAWSDWGPNEKLFF. CDR3 bases: TGTGCCTGGAGTGACTGGGGGCCTAATGAAAAACTGTTTTTT.

The chain carries TRBV2 and TRBJ2-7, with a tentative D call TRBD1 (5 bases). Trimming pared 8 bases from V and 2 bases from J, leaving 16 bases between. Germline-derived CDR1 and CDR2 are SNHLY and FYNNEI. The CDR3 consists of 14 residues. CDR3 sequence (DNA): TGTGCCAGCGCAGGGTTCCCTAATACCTACGAGCAGTACTTC. Its protein product is CASAGFPNTYEQYF.

The genes are TRBV15 and TRBJ2-6; D unclear. The length of the CDR3 is 16 residues. V dropped 0 bases and J dropped 1 base, with 7 bases sitting between them. The germline V gene encodes CDR1 LNHNV and CDR2 YYDKDF (reference sequence). The CDR3 loop reads CATSRDIGSGANVLTF. The CDR3 bases are TGTGCCACCAGCAGAGATATCGGTTCTGGGGCCAACGTCCTGACTTTC.

The chain combines TRBV14 with TRBJ2-4; D is uncertain. From germline, CDR1 is SGHDN and CDR2 FVKESK. The CDR3 runs 16 residues. With 1 base removed from V and 1 base from J, the gap between germline ends came to 11 bases. The CDR3 spells CASSQGNNLAKNIQYF. CDR3 coding DNA: TGTGCCAGCAGCCAAGGGAACAATCTGGCCAAAAACATTCAGTACTTC. Based on the CDR3 plus reference TRBV14 and TRBJ2-4, the full variable domain is EAGVTQFPSHSVIEKGQTVTLRCDPISGHDNLYWYRRVMGKEIKFLLHFVKESKQDESGMPNNRFLAERTGGTYSTLKVQPAELEDSGVYFCASSQGNNLAKNIQYFGAGTRLSVL.

The table lists this clonotype with a count of one. A read error is possible here, since a much larger clone lies one base away. The chain links TRBV3-1 to TRBJ1-2; possibly TRBD1 for D (6 bases). V lost 7 bases and J lost 10, with 22 bases in between. Germline CDR1 and CDR2: LGHDT and YNNKEL (reference sequence). This CDR3 has 14 amino acids. CDR3 nucleotides: TGTGCCAGCACCTGGGGATCCGGGACATTTGACTACACCTTC. Protein product: CASTWGSGTFDYTF.

This clonotype showed up many times. The chain combines TRBV6-1 with TRBJ2-3; 7 bases are shared with TRBD1. The germline gives CDR1 MNHNS, CDR2 SASEGT. V was clipped by 0 bases and J by 3 bases; unmatched bases: 6. The CDR3 is 16 amino acids. The CDR3 nucleotides read TGTGCCAGCAGTGAAGCACAGGGGCTGGGGACAGATACGCAGTATTTT. Translation: CASSEAQGLGTDTQYF.

This clonotype was observed at least ten times. The chain combines TRBV24-1 with TRBJ1-2, with D hard to call. Trimming left V 1 base short and J 9 bases short, with 8 bases between. In germline, CDR1 is KGHDR, CDR2 SFDVKD. The CDR3 runs to 12 residues. DNA for the CDR3: TGTGCCACCAGTGATTTAAAGGCAAGCTACACCTTC. It yields the protein CATSDLKASYTF.

This clonotype was counted ten times or more. The chain employs TRBV6-1 and TRBJ1-2; D is undetermined. The CDR3 has 16 amino acids. CDR1 is MNHNS and CDR2 is SASEGT in the germline V gene. The V end was cut by 2 bases, the J end by 6 bases, with 19 bases between. The CDR3 DNA reads TGTGCCAGCAGTGAACGGTGGGCAACGGGTAGCCATGGCTACACCTTC. Translating gives CASSERWATGSHGYTF.

This clonotype showed up many times. The chain employs TRBV28 and TRBJ1-4, with 10 bases matching TRBD1. The CDR3 runs to 13 residues. CDR1 and CDR2 (germline): MDHEN, SYDVKM. The J segment lost 8 bases and the V segment lost 6 bases, leaving 3 bases of the junction unmatched. The CDR3 DNA reads TGTGCCAGCAGCGGACAGGGGGTGGAAAAACTGTTTTTT. This gives the protein CASSGQGVEKLFF.

The sample holds many counts of this clonotype. V gene TRBV29-1 combines with J gene TRBJ1-4; D not certain. CDR1 and CDR2 (germline): SQVTM, ANQGSEA. Trimming took 4 bases from V and 8 from J, leaving 11 bases between them. The CDR3 has 12 residues. The CDR3 region has the DNA TGCAGCGTTGGAGTCGGAAGGGAAAAACTGTTTTTT. Translated, it gives CSVGVGREKLFF.

This clonotype was seen at least ten times. The CDR3 DNA reads as TGTGCCAGCAGTAGCGCCTATGGCTACACCTTC. Encoded protein: CASSSAYGYTF. The chain joins TRBV28 to TRBJ1-2; D uncertain. There are 11 residues in the CDR3. Trimming took 5 bases from V and 4 from J, leaving 5 bases between them. Germline V gene lookup returns CDR1 MDHEN and CDR2 SYDVKM.

This clonotype was detected a few times. This sequence joins TRBV20-1 and TRBJ2-7; 10 bases match TRBD2. The CDR3 consists of 14 residues. CDR1 DFQATT and CDR2 SNEGSKA come from the germline V gene (reference sequence). V shed 4 bases and J 3 bases; nucleotides not matched to a gene: 6. The CDR3 coding sequence is TGCAGTGCTATCTCTAGCGGGAGAAGCTACGAGCAGTACTTC. This encodes CSAISSGRSYEQYF.

This chain connects TRBV6-1 to TRBJ1-2; tentatively, D is TRBD1 (6 bases). The CDR3 has 13 amino acids. Trimming removed 6 bases at V and 8 bases at J, with 16 bases between. Per the germline V gene, CDR1 is MNHNS and CDR2 is SASEGT. CDR3 sequence: CASRTDRYMGYTF. CDR3 in DNA: TGTGCCAGCAGAACCGACAGGTACATGGGCTACACCTTC.

This clonotype was observed at least ten times. This chain connects TRBV20-1 to TRBJ2-5; 8 bases map to TRBD2. V gave up 5 bases and J gave up 2 bases; unmatched junction bases: 1. This CDR3 comprises 12 residues. Per the germline V gene, CDR1 is DFQATT and CDR2 is SNEGSKA (reference sequence). This CDR3 reads CSASSGQETQYF. CDR3 DNA: TGCAGTGCTTCTAGCGGGCAAGAGACCCAGTACTTC.

This clonotype has at least ten counts. The chain couples TRBV3-1 to TRBJ1-2; D remains unclear. CDR1 LGHDT and CDR2 YNNKEL come from the germline V gene (reference sequence). Trimming took off 0 bases at V and 6 bases at J, with 17 bases between the two ends. CDR3 length equals 16 residues. Here the CDR3 DNA reads TGTGCCAGCAGCCAAGATTTAGTCCAGACGGGAGATGGCTACACCTTC. Translation: CASSQDLVQTGDGYTF.

The chain combines TRBV20-1 with TRBJ2-1; 7 bases map to TRBD2. Germline V gene lookup returns CDR1 DFQATT and CDR2 SNEGSKA (reference sequence). The length of the CDR3 is 15 residues. The J segment lost 4 bases and the V segment lost 3 bases, leaving 9 bases of the junction unmatched. CDR3 sequence: CSASSGGDYYNEQFF. CDR3 nucleotide sequence: TGCAGTGCTAGTTCCGGCGGGGACTATTACAATGAGCAGTTCTTC.

This clonotype was recorded at least ten times. The CDR3 DNA reads TGTGCCAGCAGTGAAGGAGGGGGCCTTCAGCCCCAGCATTTT. This sequence encodes CASSEGGGLQPQHF. The J gene is TRBJ1-5, the V gene TRBV2; 7 bases are shared with TRBD1. The V gene end was trimmed by 1 base and the J gene end by 6 bases; junction bases not matched to a gene: 3. Germline CDR1 is SNHLY and CDR2 is FYNNEI. The CDR3 contains 14 residues. Together with reference TRBV2 and TRBJ1-5, the CDR3 gives the full variable domain: EPEVTQTPSHQVTQMGQEVILRCVPISNHLYFYWYRQILGQKVEFLVSFYNNEISEKSEIFDDQFSVERPDGSNFTLKIRSTKLEDSAMYFCASSEGGGLQPQHFGDGTRLSIL.

Ten or more counts support this clonotype. CDR3 sequence reads: CASSIGVMLRQPQHF. CDR3 DNA sequence: TGTGCCAGTAGTATTGGGGTTATGCTGCGTCAGCCCCAGCATTTT. J is TRBJ1-5 and V is TRBV19; D is ambiguous. V shed 3 bases and J shed 6 bases, with 15 bases lying between them. Per germline, CDR1 LNHDA and CDR2 SQIVND (reference sequence). The CDR3 spans 15 residues.